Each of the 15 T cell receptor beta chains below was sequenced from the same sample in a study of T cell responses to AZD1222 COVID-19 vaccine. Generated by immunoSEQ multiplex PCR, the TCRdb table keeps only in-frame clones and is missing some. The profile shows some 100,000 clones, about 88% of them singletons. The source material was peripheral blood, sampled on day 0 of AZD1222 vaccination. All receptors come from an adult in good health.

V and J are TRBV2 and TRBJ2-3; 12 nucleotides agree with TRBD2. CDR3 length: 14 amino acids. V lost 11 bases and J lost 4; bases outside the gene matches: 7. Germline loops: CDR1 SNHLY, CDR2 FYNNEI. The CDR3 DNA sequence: TGTGCCTGCCGACTAGCGGGAGACGCAGATACGCAGTATTTT. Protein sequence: CACRLAGDADTQYF.

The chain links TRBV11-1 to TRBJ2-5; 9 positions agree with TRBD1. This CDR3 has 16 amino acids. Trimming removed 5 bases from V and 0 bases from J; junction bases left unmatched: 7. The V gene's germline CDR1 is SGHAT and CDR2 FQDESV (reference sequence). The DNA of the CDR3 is TGTGCCAGCAGCAGTGGGACAGGGATTTACCAAGAGACCCAGTACTTC. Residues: CASSSGTGIYQETQYF.

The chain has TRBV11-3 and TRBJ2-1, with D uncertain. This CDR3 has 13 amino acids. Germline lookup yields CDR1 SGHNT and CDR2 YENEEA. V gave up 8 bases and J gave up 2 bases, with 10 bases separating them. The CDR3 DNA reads TGTGCCAGCGGACCCGTAACCTACAATGAGCAGTTCTTC. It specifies CASGPVTYNEQFF.

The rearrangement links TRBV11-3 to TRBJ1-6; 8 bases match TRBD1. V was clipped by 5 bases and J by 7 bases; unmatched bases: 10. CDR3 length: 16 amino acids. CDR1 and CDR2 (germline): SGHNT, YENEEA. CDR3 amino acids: CASSPSGQGRNSPLHF. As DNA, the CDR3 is TGTGCCAGCAGCCCCTCAGGACAGGGTCGGAATTCACCCCTCCACTTT.

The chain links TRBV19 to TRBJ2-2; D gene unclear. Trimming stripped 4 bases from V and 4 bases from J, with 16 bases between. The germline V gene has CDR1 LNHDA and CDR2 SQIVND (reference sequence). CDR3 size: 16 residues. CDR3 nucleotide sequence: TGTGCCAGTAGTACCCCTGAATTAGCAAGCACCGGGGAGCTGTTTTTT. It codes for CASSTPELASTGELFF.

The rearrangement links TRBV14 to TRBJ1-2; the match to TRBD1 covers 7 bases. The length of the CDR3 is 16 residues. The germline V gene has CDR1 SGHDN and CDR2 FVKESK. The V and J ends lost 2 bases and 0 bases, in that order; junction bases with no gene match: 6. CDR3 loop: CASSQLQGPANYGYTF. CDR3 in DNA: TGTGCCAGCAGCCAATTACAGGGGCCAGCTAACTATGGCTACACCTTC.

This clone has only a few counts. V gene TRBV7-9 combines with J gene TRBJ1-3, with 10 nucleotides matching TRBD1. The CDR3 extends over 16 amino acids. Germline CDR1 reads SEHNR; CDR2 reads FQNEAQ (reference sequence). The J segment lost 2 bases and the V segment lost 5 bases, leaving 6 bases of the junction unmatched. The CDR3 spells CASSGDRGLTGNTIYF. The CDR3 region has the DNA TGTGCCAGCAGCGGGGACAGGGGATTAACTGGAAACACCATATATTTT.

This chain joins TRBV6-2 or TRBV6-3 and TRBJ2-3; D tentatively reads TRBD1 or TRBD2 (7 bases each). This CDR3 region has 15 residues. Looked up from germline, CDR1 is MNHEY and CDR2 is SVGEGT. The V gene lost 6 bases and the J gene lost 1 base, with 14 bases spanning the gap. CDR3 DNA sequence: TGTGCCAGCAGCCAGGGGGGGGGAGGCACAGATACGCAGTATTTT. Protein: CASSQGGGGTDTQYF.

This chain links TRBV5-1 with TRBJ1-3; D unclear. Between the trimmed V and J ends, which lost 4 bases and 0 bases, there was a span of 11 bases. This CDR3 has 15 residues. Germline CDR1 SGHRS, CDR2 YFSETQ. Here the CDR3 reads CASSPQKASGNTIYF. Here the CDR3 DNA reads TGCGCCAGCAGCCCCCAGAAAGCCTCTGGAAACACCATATATTTT.

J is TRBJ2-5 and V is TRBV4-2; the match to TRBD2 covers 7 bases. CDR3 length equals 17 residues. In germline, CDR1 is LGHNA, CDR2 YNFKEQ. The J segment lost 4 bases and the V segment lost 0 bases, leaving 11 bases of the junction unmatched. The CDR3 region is CASSQDVSGKGGETQYF. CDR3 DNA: TGTGCCAGCAGCCAAGATGTCAGCGGGAAAGGTGGAGAGACCCAGTACTTC.

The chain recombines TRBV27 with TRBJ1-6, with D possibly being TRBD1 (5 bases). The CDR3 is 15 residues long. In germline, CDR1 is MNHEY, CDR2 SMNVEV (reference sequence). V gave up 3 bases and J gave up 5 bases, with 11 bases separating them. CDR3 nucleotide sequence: TGTGCCAGCAGTTTGCGCAGGGCGGATAATTCACCCCTCCACTTT. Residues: CASSLRRADNSPLHF.

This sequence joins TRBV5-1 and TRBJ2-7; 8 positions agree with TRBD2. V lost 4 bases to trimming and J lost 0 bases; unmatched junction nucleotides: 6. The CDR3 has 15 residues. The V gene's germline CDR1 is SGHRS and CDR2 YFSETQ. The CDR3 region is CASSRYGGASYEQYF. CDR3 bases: TGCGCCAGCAGCCGTTACGGGGGGGCCTCCTACGAGCAGTACTTC.

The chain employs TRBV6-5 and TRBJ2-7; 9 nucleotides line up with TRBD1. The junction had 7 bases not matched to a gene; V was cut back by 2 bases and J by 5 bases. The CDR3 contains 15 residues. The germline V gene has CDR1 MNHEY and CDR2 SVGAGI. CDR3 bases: TGTGCCAGCAGTTACCCCGGGACAGGGAGGGACGAGCAGTACTTC. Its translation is CASSYPGTGRDEQYF.

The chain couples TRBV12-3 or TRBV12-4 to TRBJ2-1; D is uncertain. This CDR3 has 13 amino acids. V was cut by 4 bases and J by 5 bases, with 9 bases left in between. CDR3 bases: TGTGCCAGCAGTTCCGGACGAAACAATGAGCAGTTCTTC. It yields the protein CASSSGRNNEQFF.

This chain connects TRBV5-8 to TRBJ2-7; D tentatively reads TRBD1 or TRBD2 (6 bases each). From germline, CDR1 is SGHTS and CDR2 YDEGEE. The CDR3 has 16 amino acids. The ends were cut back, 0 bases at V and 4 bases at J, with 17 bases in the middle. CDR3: CASSLAGGGYFYEQYV. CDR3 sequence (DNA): TGTGCCAGCAGCTTGGCCGGAGGGGGGTATTTTTACGAGCAGTACGTC.